This T cell receptor (beta chain) was found in a study of blood T cell repertoires in COVID-19. This CDR3 is built from 13 residues. Germline CDR1 and CDR2: SNHLY and FYNNEI. V dropped 8 bases and J dropped 4 bases, with 12 bases sitting between them. The authors' processing: Estimation of nucleated cell counts was performed using reference gene primer amplification. Produced via immunoSEQ multiplex PCR; TCRdb's table is partial and in-frame only. V and J calls and clone size are those listed in that table; D and trimming were worked out from the DNA. The data contain 30,000 or so clones, about four fifths of them singletons.

The TCR originated in a man aged 45-60 years with acute or convalescent COVID-19. Sequenced input: peripheral blood. The V call is TRBV2, the J call TRBJ2-1; tentatively, D is TRBD2 (6 bases). The CDR3 loop reads CASGGTLYNEQFF. DNA for the CDR3: TGTGCCAGCGGCGGGACCCTATACAATGAGCAGTTCTTC.